This TCR beta chain was identified in a study of T-cell reconstitution after alpha-beta-depleted transplantation in children. On this clonotype itself: Its antigen is currently unknown.

Unique molecular identifiers featured in how the TCRbeta library was prepared. A single record per CDR3 protein comes from TCRdb applying MiXCR to the PCR reads. This sample yields around 230,000 distinct CDR3 sequences, of which approximately 17% are seen a single time; 43% belongs to the top ten. Study results and limitations: Elevated TCRbeta diversity at day 60 was traced, in some patients, to surviving recipient T cells and thymic progenitors. Several hundred expanded graft clones reportedly gave rise to the alpha-beta T cells present about two months after transplant. The authors attributed T-cell counts and diversity one year after transplant mostly to newly produced T cells.

Trimming removed 1 base from V and 2 bases from J, with 7 bases in between. There are 14 residues in the CDR3. The germline V gene encodes CDR1 SNHLY and CDR2 FYNNEI. The material sequenced was PBMCs, mostly from graft donor cells, taken 360 days after TCRalphabeta/CD19-depleted stem cell transplant. The V call is TRBV2, the J call TRBJ2-3; D unclear. This receptor was taken from a male patient aged 2 to 9 who had a stem cell transplant for acute lymphoblastic leukemia, so the T cells may come from the graft donor. CDR3 protein: CASSEEADTDTQYF. The DNA for the CDR3 is TGTGCCAGCAGTGAAGAGGCCGACACAGATACGCAGTATTTT.